One and the same sample provided the 7 T cell receptor beta chains below, sequenced in a study of T cells after yellow fever vaccination. TCRdb independently ran MiXCR on the 5' RACE reads; one entry per CDR3 protein. The sample includes some 670,000 distinct CDR3 sequences, 9% to 15% of them seen just once. The sequencing here drew on PBMCs, taken on the day of the yellow fever booster vaccination. Receptors were obtained from a man aged 30 to 39 who received the YFV17D yellow fever vaccine.

The rearrangement uses TRBV9 and TRBJ2-1, with 8 bases aligning to TRBD2. The V gene's germline CDR1 is SGDLS and CDR2 YYNGEE. V lost 0 bases, J lost 8 bases, and 7 bases stayed unmatched. The CDR3 contains 15 residues. The chain's CDR3 is CASSVEERENHEQFF. The DNA of the CDR3 is TGTGCCAGCAGCGTAGAGGAGCGGGAGAACCATGAGCAGTTCTTC.

The chain uses TRBV7-2 and TRBJ2-3; 8 nucleotides agree with TRBD2. V trimming: 5 bases; J trimming: 1 base; junction bases outside the gene matches: 8. Looked up from germline, CDR1 is SGHTA and CDR2 is FQGNSA. This CDR3 contains 16 residues. CDR3 DNA sequence: TGTGCCAGCAGCCACATAGCGGGGCTGGGCACAGATACGCAGTATTTT. The encoded protein is CASSHIAGLGTDTQYF.

The table lists this clonotype with a few counts. The chain is built from TRBV30 and TRBJ2-3; TRBD2 aligns across 8 bases. The CDR3 is 14 amino acids. CDR1 and CDR2 (germline): GTSNPN, SVGIG (reference sequence). V was pared by 7 bases and J by 5 bases, with 11 bases of the junction left unmatched. The CDR3 here is CAFSRGGLGDTQYF. The CDR3 DNA is TGTGCCTTCTCCCGGGGGGGGCTGGGAGATACGCAGTATTTT.

This clonotype was seen more than once but under ten times. V and J are TRBV20-1 and TRBJ1-2; 9 bases are shared with TRBD1. CDR3 length equals 12 residues. CDR1 DFQATT and CDR2 SNEGSKA come from the germline V gene (reference sequence). J lost 8 bases, V lost 5 bases, and 6 bases had no gene match. This chain's CDR3 is CSAQQGARGYTF. DNA for the CDR3: TGCAGTGCTCAACAGGGGGCAAGGGGCTACACCTTC.

This clonotype was detected only a few times. This chain joins TRBV12-3 or TRBV12-4 and TRBJ2-2; the D is unclear. The CDR3 totals 12 residues. The V gene lost 3 bases and the J gene lost 10 bases, with 9 bases spanning the gap. The CDR3 is CASSFGPLELFF. The DNA for the CDR3 is TGTGCCAGCAGTTTTGGCCCCCTGGAGCTGTTTTTT.

V is TRBV5-1 and J is TRBJ2-3; a weak D match, TRBD1 (5 bases). The germline V and J ends were trimmed by 8 bases and 5 bases, with 21 bases remaining between them. CDR1 is SGHRS and CDR2 is YFSETQ in the germline V gene. This CDR3 region has 15 residues. As DNA, the CDR3 is TGCGCCAGTAGCAAACAGGAGACCACAGGAGATACGCAGTATTTT. Amino acids: CASSKQETTGDTQYF.

The chain's CDR3 is CASSGAVYNEQFF. CDR3 bases: TGTGCCAGCAGCGGAGCAGTATACAATGAGCAGTTCTTC. This chain connects TRBV7-6 to TRBJ2-1; D not resolved. The V and J ends lost 5 bases and 4 bases respectively, with 9 bases between them. Germline CDR1 SGHVS, CDR2 FNYEAQ. The CDR3 totals 13 residues.